This entry lists 22 T cell receptor beta chains sequenced from one sample in a study of brain T cells in children with intractable seizures. As for time point: blood from clinic visit 5 months post-surgery; TSC patient then seizure free. Sequencing used immunoSEQ multiplex PCR; TCRdb keeps in-frame clones, though not all of them. The sample has under 400,000 clones, 93% seen once; the top ten hold 5.5% to 6%. Sequences were derived from peripheral blood, sampled roughly 5 months after surgery. These receptors came from a boy under two years old with tuberous sclerosis and intractable seizures.

This clone was observed once. The V and J genes are TRBV5-4 and TRBJ2-4; D unclear. With 5 bases removed from V and 0 bases from J, the gap between germline ends came to 9 bases. The CDR3 contains 14 residues. The germline gives CDR1 SGHNT, CDR2 YYREEE (reference sequence). In DNA, the CDR3 is TGTGCCAGCAGACGTTGGGGAGCCAAAAACATTCAGTACTTC. Protein sequence: CASRRWGAKNIQYF.

The rearrangement links TRBV25-1 to TRBJ2-2, with D tentatively TRBD1 (5 bases). The CDR3 is 16 residues long. Germline V CDR1 and CDR2: MGHDK, SYGVNS. V lost 3 bases, J lost 1 base, and 12 bases lay in between. CDR3 sequence: CASSDQNDRNTGELFF. CDR3 coding DNA: TGTGCCAGCAGTGATCAGAACGACAGGAACACCGGGGAGCTGTTTTTT.

The V call is TRBV5-1, the J call TRBJ2-3; D not resolved. V dropped 3 bases and J dropped 4 bases, with 12 bases sitting between them. The CDR3 is 14 residues long. The germline V gene encodes CDR1 SGHRS and CDR2 YFSETQ. The CDR3 DNA sequence: TGCGCCAGCAGCTCCGACGTCTGGGCAGATACGCAGTATTTT. Translation gives CASSSDVWADTQYF.

The genes are TRBV2 and TRBJ1-4; maybe TRBD1 (5 bases). Germline V CDR1 and CDR2: SNHLY, FYNNEI. Trimming left V 6 bases short and J 9 bases short, with 11 bases between. The CDR3 sequence is 12 residues long. CDR3 sequence: CASRGQRKKLFF. In nucleotides, the CDR3 is TGTGCCAGCAGAGGACAAAGGAAAAAACTGTTTTTT. Based on the CDR3 plus reference TRBV2 and TRBJ1-4, the full variable domain is EPEVTQTPSHQVTQMGQEVILRCVPISNHLYFYWYRQILGQKVEFLVSFYNNEISEKSEIFDDQFSVERPDGSNFTLKIRSTKLEDSAMYFCASRGQRKKLFFGSGTQLSVL.

The chain recombines TRBV11-2 with TRBJ2-1, with D tentatively TRBD2 (7 bases). V lost 5 bases, J lost 8 bases, and 19 bases lay in between. The germline gives CDR1 SGHAT, CDR2 FQNNGV. The CDR3 length is 15 residues. CDR3 residues: CASSLQGAGAHEQFF. The CDR3 coding sequence is TGTGCCAGCAGCCTCCAAGGGGCGGGGGCACATGAGCAGTTCTTC.

The rearrangement links TRBV2 to TRBJ2-1; TRBD1 aligns across 7 bases. The CDR3 length is 14 residues. V was pared by 6 bases and J by 4 bases, with 6 bases of the junction left unmatched. CDR1 and CDR2 from the germline V gene are SNHLY and FYNNEI. The CDR3 region is CASRGDRLYNEQFF. CDR3 coding DNA: TGTGCCAGCAGGGGGGACAGATTATACAATGAGCAGTTCTTC. Full variable domain (rest looked up from reference TRBV2 and TRBJ2-1): EPEVTQTPSHQVTQMGQEVILRCVPISNHLYFYWYRQILGQKVEFLVSFYNNEISEKSEIFDDQFSVERPDGSNFTLKIRSTKLEDSAMYFCASRGDRLYNEQFFGPGTRLTVL.

This chain connects TRBV7-9 to TRBJ2-5; D may correspond to TRBD1 or TRBD2 (5 bases each). Germline CDR1 reads SEHNR; CDR2 reads FQNEAQ (reference sequence). The V end lost 5 bases, the J end lost 4 bases, and 11 bases lay between the germline ends. The CDR3 length is 13 residues. The CDR3 sequence is CASSPPGAETQYF. In DNA, the CDR3 is TGTGCCAGCAGCCCTCCCGGGGCAGAGACCCAGTACTTC.

V is TRBV21-1 and J is TRBJ2-3; the table's D gene call, TRBD2, was not cross checked with the DNA. TRBV21-1 is a recognized pseudogene. This CDR3 spans 17 amino acids. The CDR3 reads CASSPWGDYTSTDTQYF. DNA of the CDR3: TGTGCCAGCAGCCCTTGGGGGGATTACACTAGCACAGATACGCAGTATTTT.

The sample holds one count of this clone. The same CDR3 arises from other DNA sequences in this sample as well. The V gene is TRBV5-1, the J gene TRBJ1-5; a possible D gene is TRBD1 (6 bases). Trimming stripped 2 bases from V and 6 bases from J, with 9 bases between. In germline, CDR1 is SGHRS, CDR2 YFSETQ. This CDR3 spans 13 amino acids. The CDR3 sequence: CASSLQGGQPQHF. The CDR3 DNA follows: TGCGCCAGCAGCTTACAGGGAGGTCAGCCCCAGCATTTT.

CDR3 in amino acids: CASSFSGTNTGELFF. As DNA, the CDR3 is TGTGCCAGCAGCTTCTCCGGGACCAACACCGGGGAGCTGTTTTTT. The chain is built from TRBV7-9 and TRBJ2-2, with D possibly being TRBD1 or TRBD2 (5 bases each). The V gene's germline CDR1 is SEHNR and CDR2 FQNEAQ (reference sequence). The CDR3 extends over 15 amino acids. The V end was cut by 3 bases, the J end by 2 bases, with 10 bases between.

The chain recombines TRBV7-3 with TRBJ2-1; 14 bases align to TRBD2. V gave up 5 bases and J gave up 5 bases; unmatched junction bases: 11. CDR1 and CDR2 (germline): SGHTA, FQGTGA. The CDR3 loop spans 18 amino acids. The CDR3 DNA reads as TGTGCCAGCAGCCTCGGGACTAGCGGGAGTGCTTCGGACAATGAGCAGTTCTTC. Translating it yields CASSLGTSGSASDNEQFF.

This sequence joins TRBV11-3 and TRBJ1-2; TRBD1 aligns across 9 bases. Germline CDR1 SGHNT, CDR2 YENEEA. Losses at the gene ends were 6 bases for V and 7 bases for J; bases not matched to a gene: 9. The CDR3 spans 14 residues. CDR3 in amino acids: CASRLRTGVPGYTF. CDR3 coding DNA: TGTGCCAGCAGACTCAGGACAGGGGTTCCTGGCTACACCTTC. Full variable domain (outside the CDR3, taken from reference TRBV11-3 and TRBJ1-2): EAGVVQSPRYKIIEKKQPVAFWCNPISGHNTLYWYLQNLGQGPELLIRYENEEAVDDSQLPKDRFSAERLKGVDSTLKIQPAELGDSAVYLCASRLRTGVPGYTFGSGTRLTVV.

This chain links TRBV7-9 with TRBJ1-2, with 7 bases identical to TRBD1. This CDR3 has 12 residues. With V trimmed by 5 bases and J by 8 bases, 5 bases remained unmatched. Germline V gene data show CDR1 as SEHNR and CDR2 as FQNEAQ (reference sequence). The CDR3 sequence: CASSQGVGGYTF. In nucleotides, the CDR3 is TGTGCCAGCAGCCAGGGGGTGGGAGGCTACACCTTC. Drawing the rest from reference TRBV7-9 and TRBJ1-2, the complete variable domain is DTGVSQNPRHKITKRGQNVTFRCDPISEHNRLYWYRQTLGQGPEFLTYFQNEAQLEKSRLLSDRFSAERPKGSFSTLEIQRTEQGDSAMYLCASSQGVGGYTFGSGTRLTVV.

This sequence joins TRBV19 and TRBJ2-7; a weak D match, TRBD2 (5 bases). V lost 6 bases, J lost 0 bases, and 18 bases lay in between. Germline CDR1 and CDR2: LNHDA and SQIVND (reference sequence). The CDR3 runs to 16 residues. The CDR3 here is CASSPAGRESSYEQYF. The CDR3 DNA reads TGTGCCAGTAGCCCCGCTGGTCGGGAAAGCTCCTACGAGCAGTACTTC.

The count of this clone is one. The chain employs TRBV12-3 or TRBV12-4 and TRBJ2-7; D unresolved. CDR3 length: 12 amino acids. V was pared by 7 bases and J by 0 bases, with 7 bases between. CDR3 residues: CASKASSYEQYF. The CDR3 region has the DNA TGTGCCAGCAAGGCTAGCTCCTACGAGCAGTACTTC.

The chain links TRBV10-2 to TRBJ1-2; D is uncertain. Trimming removed 3 bases at V and 0 bases at J, with 11 bases between. Germline V gives CDR1 WSHSY, CDR2 SAAADI. The CDR3 consists of 15 residues. The CDR3: CASSEWGKTNYGYTF. The CDR3 bases are TGCGCCAGCAGTGAATGGGGTAAAACTAACTATGGCTACACCTTC.

This clone was observed a single time. This specimen includes other DNA sequences encoding the same CDR3. The chain recombines TRBV19 with TRBJ1-1; no clear D. This CDR3 spans 14 amino acids. CDR1 and CDR2 (germline): LNHDA, SQIVND (reference sequence). Trimming took off 4 bases at V and 5 bases at J, with 14 bases between the two ends. The CDR3 here is CASSTKTRSTEAFF. Here the CDR3 DNA reads TGTGCCAGTAGTACCAAGACCCGATCTACTGAAGCTTTCTTT.

The rearrangement uses TRBV4-2 and TRBJ2-7; 11 nucleotides agree with TRBD2. The CDR3 runs 16 residues. CDR1 is LGHNA and CDR2 is YNFKEQ in the germline V gene. Trimming removed 4 bases from V and 6 bases from J; junction bases left unmatched: 11. CDR3 DNA: TGTGCCAGCAGCCTAGATACACTAGCGGGAGAATCCGAGCAGTACTTC. Translation gives CASSLDTLAGESEQYF.

This rearrangement joins TRBV4-1 to TRBJ2-6; D is unresolved. The V end was cut by 2 bases, the J end by 3 bases, with 8 bases between. This CDR3 comprises 15 residues. Germline CDR1 and CDR2: MGHRA and YSYEKL. The CDR3 is CASSQSPLGANVLTF. The CDR3 nucleotides are TGCGCCAGCAGCCAAAGTCCACTTGGGGCCAACGTCCTGACTTTC.

The chain combines TRBV6-1 with TRBJ1-2, with D unresolved. The CDR3 has 13 amino acids. Trimming removed 5 bases from V and 3 bases from J, with 10 bases in between. Per germline, CDR1 MNHNS and CDR2 SASEGT. This chain's CDR3 is CASSLQEYYGYTF. The CDR3 DNA follows: TGTGCCAGCAGTTTGCAAGAATACTATGGCTACACCTTC.

The chain uses TRBV21-1 and TRBJ2-5; no check of the table's D call, TRBD1, against the DNA was made. TRBV21-1 is listed as a pseudogene. CDR3 length: 18 amino acids. The CDR3 nucleotides read TGTGCCAGCAGCGAACCGGGACAGCGCCTATCTAACCAAGAGACCCAGTACTTC. It yields the protein CASSEPGQRLSNQETQYF.

J is TRBJ2-3 and V is TRBV9; 7 bases align to TRBD2. The germline V gene encodes CDR1 SGDLS and CDR2 YYNGEE. Trimming at V came to 0 bases and at J to 5 bases, leaving 3 bases not matched to a gene. CDR3 length: 14 amino acids. CDR3 sequence: CASSVVSGGDTQYF. The CDR3 bases are TGTGCCAGCAGCGTAGTTTCGGGGGGAGATACGCAGTATTTT.